The entry below describes one T cell receptor (beta chain). These data are taken from a study of blood T cell repertoires in COVID-19. With 5 bases removed from V and 9 bases from J, the gap between germline ends came to 11 bases. The CDR3 length is 12 residues. CDR1 and CDR2 from the germline V gene are LNHDA and SQIVND (reference sequence). The protocol was immunoSEQ multiplex PCR, while the TCRdb copy is restricted to in-frame clones and leaves out a portion. The sample has a few hundred thousand clones; approximately 91% are singletons. Sample: PBMCs or T cells enriched from blood (not recorded which). This receptor was identified in a woman in her 40s who had recovered from COVID-19. The rearrangement uses TRBV19 and TRBJ2-4; D may be TRBD1 (6 bases). The CDR3 is CASSQGPGIQYF. The CDR3 DNA reads as TGTGCCAGTAGTCAGGGGCCGGGCATTCAGTACTTC.